Presented here are 27 T cell receptor beta chains from one specimen sequenced in a study of blood T cell repertoires in COVID-19. Clones were read by immunoSEQ multiplex PCR, and TCRdb kept only the in-frame ones, dropping some. The repertoire includes about 360,000 clones, around 90% of them detected once, and around 3% sits in the top ten. Specimen: peripheral blood. The receptors shown here come from a human donor in a cohort sampled during active COVID-19.

The V and J genes are TRBV19 and TRBJ2-5, with D possibly matching TRBD2 (6 bases). Germline CDR1 is LNHDA and CDR2 is SQIVND (reference sequence). Trimming left V 3 bases short and J 3 bases short, with 11 bases between. The CDR3 is 14 amino acids. CDR3 DNA sequence: TGTGCCAGTAGTATGGCACGGAGGGAAGAGACCCAGTACTTC. Protein product: CASSMARREETQYF.

This sequence joins TRBV30 and TRBJ2-7; the D is unclear. Germline V CDR1 and CDR2: GTSNPN, SVGIG (reference sequence). The V end was cut by 2 bases, the J end by 5 bases, with 13 bases between. The CDR3 is made up of 13 amino acids. Here the CDR3 DNA reads TGTGCCTGGAGTCATGGTGAGGTAAACGAGCAGTACTTC. Amino acids: CAWSHGEVNEQYF.

This chain joins TRBV30 and TRBJ2-2; D perhaps matches TRBD1 (5 bases). The CDR3 sequence is 16 residues long. Trimming left V 0 bases short and J 5 bases short, with 16 bases between. CDR1 GTSNPN and CDR2 SVGIG come from the germline V gene (reference sequence). CDR3 nucleotides: TGTGCCTGGAGTGTTATAAGGGGCGGAAGTACCGGGGAGCTGTTTTTT. As protein: CAWSVIRGGSTGELFF.

V is TRBV5-4 and J is TRBJ1-6, with a tentative D call TRBD1 (5 bases). V lost 3 bases and J lost 6, with 13 bases in between. This CDR3 has 15 residues. Germline lookup yields CDR1 SGHNT and CDR2 YYREEE (reference sequence). In DNA form, the CDR3 reads TGTGCCAGCAGCTCGGGGGACTCCGGTAATTCACCCCTCCACTTT. It yields the protein CASSSGDSGNSPLHF.

The chain joins TRBV4-1 to TRBJ1-4, with D tentatively TRBD1 (6 bases). CDR3 size: 15 residues. CDR1 MGHRA and CDR2 YSYEKL come from the germline V gene. V lost 1 base and J lost 10, with 16 bases in between. The CDR3 reads CASSQAGTKGRKLFF. The CDR3 nucleotides are TGCGCCAGCAGCCAAGCCGGGACAAAAGGTAGAAAACTGTTTTTT.

This clone was counted once. Mismatch with germline at one junction end may stem from a read error. The gene calls are TRBV19 and TRBJ1-1, with a possible D match to TRBD1 (6 bases). The CDR3 consists of 13 residues. Germline V CDR1 and CDR2: LNHDA, SQIVND (reference sequence). For the CDR3, the DNA is TGTGCCACTAGTGGGTGGGGGCGGACTGAAGCTTTCTTT. It translates to CATSGWGRTEAFF.

This rearrangement joins TRBV7-9 to TRBJ2-1; tentatively, D is TRBD1 (6 bases). Trimming removed 7 bases at V and 8 bases at J, with 15 bases between. This CDR3 is built from 13 residues. CDR1 SEHNR and CDR2 FQNEAQ come from the germline V gene (reference sequence). The CDR3 DNA follows: TGTGCCAGCAACCGAGTCAGGGGCGATGAGCAGTTCTTC. Protein sequence: CASNRVRGDEQFF. Supplemented by reference TRBV7-9 and TRBJ2-1, the full variable domain reads DTGVSQNPRHKITKRGQNVTFRCDPISEHNRLYWYRQTLGQGPEFLTYFQNEAQLEKSRLLSDRFSAERPKGSFSTLEIQRTEQGDSAMYLCASNRVRGDEQFFGPGTRLTVL.

This clone came up once. The chain recombines TRBV10-3 with TRBJ1-2, with 7 nucleotides matching TRBD1. The CDR3 has 14 amino acids. Germline V lookup: CDR1 ENHRY, CDR2 SYGVKD. The V gene end was trimmed by 6 bases and the J gene end by 3 bases; junction bases not matched to a gene: 7. The CDR3 is CAISSQGNDYGYTF. Here the CDR3 DNA reads TGTGCCATCAGCTCACAGGGGAATGACTATGGCTACACCTTC.

The rearrangement uses TRBV3-1 (or the pseudogene TRBV3-2) and TRBJ2-5; maybe TRBD1 (6 bases). Germline V gene data show CDR1 as LGHDT and CDR2 as YNNKEL (reference sequence). The CDR3 consists of 15 residues. The germline V and J ends were trimmed by 4 bases and 5 bases, with 17 bases remaining between them. The CDR3, as DNA: TGTGCCAGCAGCCGGATGCCAGGGGTTGGGGAGACCCAGTACTTC. Its translation is CASSRMPGVGETQYF.

This clone was observed a single time. The chain uses TRBV30 and TRBJ2-7; possibly TRBD1 for D (6 bases). CDR1 is GTSNPN, CDR2 SVGIG, per germline (reference sequence). The CDR3 totals 14 residues. The ends were cut back, 3 bases at V and 0 bases at J, with 12 bases in the middle. The CDR3 nucleotides read TGTGCCTGGAGGCGAGGGGGTAGCTCCTACGAGCAGTACTTC. It codes for CAWRRGGSSYEQYF.

This chain joins TRBV19 and TRBJ1-4; no clear D. This CDR3 has 13 amino acids. Trimming removed 8 bases at V and 7 bases at J, with 14 bases between. Germline CDR1 LNHDA, CDR2 SQIVND (reference sequence). DNA of the CDR3: TGTGCCAGTGAAACCCTTACGGGTGAAAAACTGTTTTTT. This encodes CASETLTGEKLFF.

V is TRBV25-1 and J is TRBJ1-4; 11 bases are a match to TRBD1. The CDR3 has 13 residues. Germline CDR1 and CDR2: MGHDK and SYGVNS. With V trimmed by 8 bases and J by 8 bases, 4 bases remained unmatched. The CDR3 spells CASGDRGDEKLFF. The CDR3 nucleotides are TGTGCCAGCGGGGACAGGGGGGACGAAAAACTGTTTTTT.

V usage is TRBV5-6 and J usage is TRBJ2-1; no reliable D call. This CDR3 has 12 amino acids. Trimming stripped 5 bases from V and 4 bases from J, with 7 bases between. Germline V CDR1 and CDR2: SGHDT, YYEEEE. The CDR3: CASSKIYNEQFF. The DNA of the CDR3 is TGTGCCAGCAGTAAAATATACAATGAGCAGTTCTTC. Full variable domain (rest looked up from reference TRBV5-6 and TRBJ2-1): DAGVTQSPTHLIKTRGQQVTLRCSPKSGHDTVSWYQQALGQGPQFIFQYYEEEERQRGNFPDRFSGHQFPNYSSELNVNALLLGDSALYLCASSKIYNEQFFGPGTRLTVL.

The chain uses TRBV11-2 and TRBJ1-1; D is unclear. Trimming shortened V by 5 bases and J by 0 bases, and 13 bases separated the two germline ends. This CDR3 comprises 15 residues. CDR1 and CDR2 from the germline V gene are SGHAT and FQNNGV. In nucleotides, the CDR3 is TGTGCCAGCAGCCACCTGAGGGAGTTGAACACTGAAGCTTTCTTT. Its protein product is CASSHLRELNTEAFF.

J is TRBJ1-6 and V is TRBV2; D unresolved. The CDR3 sequence is 13 residues long. The V end lost 6 bases, the J end lost 4 bases, and 7 bases lay between the germline ends. Germline CDR1 SNHLY, CDR2 FYNNEI. The CDR3 DNA reads as TGTGCCAGCAGGACGGGTTATAATTCACCCCTCCACTTT. This translates into CASRTGYNSPLHF.

The rearrangement joins TRBV5-4 to TRBJ2-1; TRBD2 is a possible D gene (5 bases). V was clipped by 0 bases and J by 9 bases, with 13 bases between them. The germline V gene has CDR1 SGHNT and CDR2 YYREEE (reference sequence). CDR3 length equals 14 residues. This CDR3 reads CASSLVVPGSEQFF. The CDR3 DNA is TGTGCCAGCAGCTTGGTAGTTCCGGGAAGTGAGCAGTTCTTC.

J is TRBJ2-1 and V is TRBV29-1, with TRBD2 identical over 10 bases. The junction had 10 bases not matched to a gene; V was cut back by 4 bases and J by 10 bases. This CDR3 region has 14 residues. Per the germline V gene, CDR1 is SQVTM and CDR2 is ANQGSEA. The chain's CDR3 is CSVGLTSGAGEQFF. CDR3 DNA: TGCAGCGTTGGTTTAACTAGCGGGGCGGGGGAGCAGTTCTTC.

This clone was recorded once. This chain connects TRBV7-9 to TRBJ1-2; D is possibly TRBD1 (5 bases). CDR1 and CDR2 from the germline V gene are SEHNR and FQNEAQ (reference sequence). Trimming shortened V by 2 bases and J by 8 bases, and 9 bases separated the two germline ends. This CDR3 spans 12 amino acids. This CDR3 is CASSLPRAGYTF. Here the CDR3 DNA reads TGTGCCAGCAGCTTACCCAGGGCCGGCTACACCTTC.

V and J are TRBV5-6 and TRBJ2-1; 10 nucleotides line up with TRBD2. Losses at the gene ends were 1 base for V and 4 bases for J; bases not matched to a gene: 8. This CDR3 is built from 17 residues. The germline CDR1 and CDR2 sequences are SGHDT and YYEEEE. Here the CDR3 reads CASSLWRRTSGYNEQFF. The CDR3 DNA follows: TGTGCCAGCAGCTTGTGGAGAAGGACTAGCGGTTACAATGAGCAGTTCTTC.

The J gene is TRBJ2-5, the V gene TRBV12-3 or TRBV12-4, with unresolved D. Trimming shortened V by 6 bases and J by 7 bases, and 15 bases separated the two germline ends. This CDR3 is built from 13 residues. The CDR3 region has the DNA TGTGCCAGCAGCATTCTAGGAATCGGGACCCAGTACTTC. Its translation: CASSILGIGTQYF.

The sample holds many counts of this clone. V gene TRBV13 combines with J gene TRBJ1-2, with D unclear. The V and J ends lost 1 base and 8 bases respectively, with 8 bases between them. CDR3 size: 12 residues. Germline loops: CDR1 PRHDT, CDR2 FYEKMQ (reference sequence). The CDR3 loop reads CASSLERSGYTF. The CDR3 nucleotides are TGTGCCAGCAGCTTAGAAAGGAGCGGCTACACCTTC.

The rearrangement links TRBV27 to TRBJ2-3; TRBD2 matches 7 bases. The CDR3 runs 18 residues. Germline V gives CDR1 MNHEY, CDR2 SMNVEV (reference sequence). Trimming removed 3 bases from V and 0 bases from J; junction bases left unmatched: 12. This CDR3 reads CASSFNPLAGVSTDTQYF. CDR3 bases: TGTGCCAGCAGTTTTAACCCTCTCGCGGGAGTTAGCACAGATACGCAGTATTTT.

This clone has only one observation. This chain links TRBV12-3 or TRBV12-4 with TRBJ2-5, with 8 bases fitting TRBD1. This CDR3 spans 13 amino acids. V trimming: 6 bases; J trimming: 4 bases; junction bases outside the gene matches: 4. The CDR3 loop is CASSGQGGETQYF. The CDR3 DNA reads TGTGCCAGCAGCGGACAGGGAGGAGAGACCCAGTACTTC.

This chain joins TRBV27 and TRBJ2-7; 9 nucleotides line up with TRBD1. Germline CDR1 is MNHEY and CDR2 is SMNVEV (reference sequence). The CDR3 sequence is 15 residues long. Trimming at V came to 5 bases and at J to 0 bases, leaving 5 bases not matched to a gene. CDR3 in amino acids: CASSGGTGPSYEQYF. Here the CDR3 DNA reads TGTGCCAGCAGTGGCGGGACAGGGCCCTCCTACGAGCAGTACTTC.

The rearrangement joins TRBV19 to TRBJ2-5, with 9 nucleotides matching TRBD1. The ends lost 6 bases at V and 2 bases at J; junction bases unmatched: 7. The CDR3 totals 15 residues. CDR1 and CDR2 from the germline V gene are LNHDA and SQIVND (reference sequence). The CDR3 DNA sequence: TGTGCCAGTAGCTTGGACAGGGGCACACAAGAGACCCAGTACTTC. This codes for CASSLDRGTQETQYF.

V and J are TRBV19 and TRBJ1-2; 8 bases are a match to TRBD1. The V gene's germline CDR1 is LNHDA and CDR2 SQIVND (reference sequence). This CDR3 comprises 15 residues. V was clipped by 4 bases and J by 4 bases; unmatched bases: 8. CDR3 region: CASSKDRENVYGYTF. For the CDR3, the DNA is TGTGCCAGTAGTAAGGACAGGGAGAATGTCTATGGCTACACCTTC.

J is TRBJ2-1 and V is TRBV24-1, with 11 bases lining up with TRBD1. The CDR3 is 20 amino acids. The ends lost 3 bases at V and 2 bases at J; junction bases unmatched: 14. The germline V gene encodes CDR1 KGHDR and CDR2 SFDVKD. CDR3 region: CATSDGTGGNYDPPYNEQFF. The DNA for the CDR3 is TGTGCCACCAGTGATGGGACAGGGGGTAACTACGACCCCCCCTACAATGAGCAGTTCTTC.